A selection of T cell receptor beta chains follows, all from one sample in a study of T cell responses to AZD1222 COVID-19 vaccine. The assay was immunoSEQ multiplex PCR, and TCRdb's table has in-frame clones only and misses some. The sample holds 100,000 or so clones, around 89% seen once. Sequenced here: peripheral blood, sampled 28 days after the second AZD1222 dose. Receptor source: an adult who received the AZD1222 COVID-19 vaccine. The CDR3 runs from the conserved cysteine through the conserved F or W. Clone size appears in some rows only: once, few, many, or a class for an expanded clone.

TRBJ1-4 | TRBV7-9 | - | CASSYRDNNEKLFF
TRBJ2-3 | TRBV28 | - | CASRSSTDTQYF
TRBJ2-1 | TRBV20-1 | - | CSARDRNEQFF
TRBJ1-6 | TRBV3-1/TRBV3-2 | - | CASSQKRGRNSPLHF
TRBJ1-4 | TRBV6-5 | - | CASTDNRGTNEKLFF
TRBJ2-5 | TRBV11-2 | - | CASSRDRRETQYF
TRBJ1-2 | TRBV12-3/TRBV12-4 | - | CASTPGDYGYTF
TRBJ1-1 | TRBV2 | - | CAITIGGGEAFF
TRBJ2-3 | TRBV4-2 | - | CASSQDHGGSTDTQYF
TRBJ1-3 | TRBV28 | once | CASSLGGAGLRNTIYF
TRBJ1-5 | TRBV30 | - | CAWSRDRNQPQHF
TRBJ1-3 | TRBV28 | - | CASSLYGGNTIYF
TRBJ1-1 | TRBV6-5 | once | CASSKTVVAPEAFF
TRBJ2-1 | TRBV6-2/TRBV6-3 | once | CASSYPGVSSYNEQFF
TRBJ1-6 | TRBV19 | - | CASSSYRGQNNSPLHF
TRBJ1-5 | TRBV7-2 | - | CASSLISGNQPQHF
TRBJ2-3 | TRBV7-9 | - | CASSAADWTDTQYF
TRBJ1-1 | TRBV7-9 | - | CASSLIGPPGDTEAFF
TRBJ1-1 | TRBV11-2 | - | CASSFWTGPNTEAFF
TRBJ2-3 | TRBV18 | few | CASSPRQGARADTQYF
TRBJ1-2 | TRBV6-2/TRBV6-3 | - | CASSTGTGRIYGYTF
TRBJ1-2 | TRBV18 | - | CASSPVGEGYGYTF
TRBJ1-2 | TRBV2 | - | CASRAGQLSFYGYTF